This T cell receptor beta chain is drawn from a study of T cells in Graves' hyperthyroidism and ophthalmopathy. The CDR3 covers 14 residues. V lost 4 bases and J 4 bases, leaving 11 bases between the germline ends. Per the germline V gene, CDR1 is SGHTA and CDR2 is FQGNSA. This clonotype was found many times. Its antigen is still unknown. Researchers amplified the TCR beta CDR3 regions from RNA transcripts. RT-PCR in the first round (using the HTBI primer set) targeted the TCR CDR3. A single record per CDR3 protein comes from TCRdb applying MiXCR to the multiplex PCR reads. The data contain about 320,000 distinct CDR3 sequences, around 17% of them singletons. Patients were excluded because of uncontrolled infection, other autoimmune disease, pregnancy or lactation. Study-wide results and limits: Within blood appeared most thyroid clonotypes that had expanded above 0.001.

The sample consisted of blood. The sequence derives from a man aged 25 to 40 with Graves' hyperthyroidism. The chain couples TRBV7-2 to TRBJ1-3; no clear D gene. The CDR3 DNA sequence: TGTGCCAGCAGCTCCTCCGTTGGAGGAAACACCATATATTTT. Translated: CASSSSVGGNTIYF. The complete variable domain, with remaining parts taken from reference TRBV7-2 and TRBJ1-3, reads GAGVSQSPSNKVTEKGKDVELRCDPISGHTALYWYRQSLGQGLEFLIYFQGNSAPDKSGLPSDRFSAERTGGSVSTLTIQRTQQEDSAVYLCASSSSVGGNTIYFGEGSWLTVV.